The T cell receptor beta chain described here comes from a study of vaccination and CD4 T cells after COVID-19. About the research overall: Six males and four females, two of them Hispanic, were enrolled as convalescents. Overlapping spike peptides of SARS-CoV-2, HCoV-NL63, HCoV-OC43 and HCoV-229E stimulated the cells.

The sample's treatment: roughly 10-day PBMC culture with coronavirus spike peptide pools or control peptides (ViraFEST assay). CD4+ T cells that came from the unexposed donor were collected before the COVID-19 pandemic (2011-2018). As to this clonotype: No antigen is known for it.

The V gene lost 6 bases and the J gene lost 8 bases, with 16 bases spanning the gap. Per the germline V gene, CDR1 is DFQATT and CDR2 is SNEGSKA (reference sequence). The CDR3 length is 13 residues. Scientists ran DNA taken from cultured CD4+ T cells through the Oncomine TCR Beta short-read assay for sequencing. Genomic DNA was taken out of cultured CD4+ T cells by extraction. Each CDR3 protein is one row after TCRdb ran MiXCR on the PCR reads. The table has around 6,000 distinct CDR3 sequences, around 43% seen once. The receptor's source is a human donor in good health. The V call is TRBV20-1, the J call TRBJ2-2; D perhaps matches TRBD2 (6 bases). Sequenced: CD4+ T cells from blood, cultured in vitro. For the CDR3, the DNA is TGCAGTGCGGAGGGGCCTGGGCGAGGGGAGCTGTTTTTT. Encoded protein: CSAEGPGRGELFF.